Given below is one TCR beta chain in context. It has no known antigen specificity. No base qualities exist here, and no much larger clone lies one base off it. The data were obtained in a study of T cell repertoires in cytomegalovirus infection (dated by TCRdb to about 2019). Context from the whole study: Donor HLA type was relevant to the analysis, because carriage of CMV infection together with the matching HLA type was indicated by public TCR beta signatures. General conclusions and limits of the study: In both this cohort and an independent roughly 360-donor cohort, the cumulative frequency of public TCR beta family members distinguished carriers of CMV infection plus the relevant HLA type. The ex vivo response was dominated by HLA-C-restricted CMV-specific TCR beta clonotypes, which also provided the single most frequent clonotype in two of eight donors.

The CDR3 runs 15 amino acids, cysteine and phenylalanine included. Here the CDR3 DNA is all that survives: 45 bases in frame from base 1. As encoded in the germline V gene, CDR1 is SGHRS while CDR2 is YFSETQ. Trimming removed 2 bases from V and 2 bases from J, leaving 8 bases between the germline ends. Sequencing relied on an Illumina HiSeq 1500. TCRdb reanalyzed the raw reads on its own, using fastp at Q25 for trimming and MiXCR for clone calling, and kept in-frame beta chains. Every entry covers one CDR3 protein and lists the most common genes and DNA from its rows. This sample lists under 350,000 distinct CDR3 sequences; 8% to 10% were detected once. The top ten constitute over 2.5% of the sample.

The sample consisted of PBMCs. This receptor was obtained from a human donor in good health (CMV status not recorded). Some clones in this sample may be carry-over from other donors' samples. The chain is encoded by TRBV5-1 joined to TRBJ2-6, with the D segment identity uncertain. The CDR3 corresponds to CASSFRRPGANVLTF. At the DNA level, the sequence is TGCGCCAGCAGCTTCCGGCGGCCTGGGGCCAACGTCCTGACTTTC. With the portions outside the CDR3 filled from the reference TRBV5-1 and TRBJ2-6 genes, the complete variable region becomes KAGVTQTPRYLIKTRGQQVTLSCSPISGHRSVSWYQQTPGQGLQFLFEYFSETQRNKGNFPGRFSGRQFSNSRSEMNVSTLELGDSALYLCASSFRRPGANVLTFGAGSRLTVL.